Following are 6 T cell receptor beta chains from one sample sequenced in a study of human T cells and chemical hapten exposure. Time point meaning: pre-sensitization, week 0. Treatment: therapeutic diphenylcyclopropenone sensitization with weekly scalp DPC. TCRdb used MiXCR to reprocess the RACE reads, holding one entry per CDR3 protein. Of over 35,000 distinct CDR3 sequences in the sample, roughly a tenth were seen once. The material was whole blood, obtained in connection with sensitization to the hapten diphenylcyclopropenone (DPC). The receptors here all came from a man aged 25-40 years with alopecia areata. Some clones in this sample may be carry-over from other donors' samples.

This clonotype was detected only a few times. The rearrangement links TRBV7-9 to TRBJ2-2; 11 bases are a match to TRBD2. CDR1 and CDR2 from the germline V gene are SEHNR and FQNEAQ (reference sequence). Trimming took 5 bases from V and 8 from J; bases not matched to a gene: 10. This CDR3 region has 16 residues. DNA of the CDR3: TGTGCCAGCAGCCGAATTGCGGGACTAGCGGCTGGGGAGCTGTTTTTT. Its translation: CASSRIAGLAAGELFF.

This clonotype appeared many times. The rearrangement joins TRBV6-6 to TRBJ2-1; a possible D gene is TRBD2 (6 bases). The germline V gene encodes CDR1 MNHNY and CDR2 SVGAGI (reference sequence). The ends were cut back, 2 bases at V and 0 bases at J, with 14 bases in the middle. This CDR3 comprises 17 residues. CDR3 sequence (DNA): TGTGCCAGCAGTTACCAAAGACTAGATTTCTCCTACAATGAGCAGTTCTTC. Translating it yields CASSYQRLDFSYNEQFF.

The chain employs TRBV7-9 and TRBJ1-5; D gene ambiguous. This CDR3 is built from 15 residues. The ends were cut back, 3 bases at V and 1 base at J, with 10 bases in the middle. The V gene's germline CDR1 is SEHNR and CDR2 FQNEAQ (reference sequence). The CDR3 reads CASSFGGGSNQPQHF. The CDR3 DNA is TGTGCCAGCAGCTTCGGAGGAGGGAGCAATCAGCCCCAGCATTTT.

This clonotype appeared a few times. CDR3 sequence: CATSRVYKGYNEQFF. CDR3 in DNA: TGTGCCACCAGTAGGGTCTATAAAGGGTACAATGAGCAGTTCTTC. The V and J genes are TRBV24-1 and TRBJ2-1; D is unresolved. The germline gives CDR1 KGHDR, CDR2 SFDVKD. Between the trimmed V and J ends, which lost 6 bases and 4 bases, there was a span of 15 bases. This CDR3 has 15 amino acids.

This clonotype occurred many times. The chain is built from TRBV9 and TRBJ2-5; 9 positions match TRBD2. Trimming at V came to 0 bases and at J to 0 bases, leaving 3 bases not matched to a gene. The germline gives CDR1 SGDLS, CDR2 YYNGEE. The length of the CDR3 is 16 residues. The CDR3 protein is CASSVGLAGDQETQYF. CDR3 DNA: TGTGCCAGCAGCGTAGGGTTAGCGGGAGACCAAGAGACCCAGTACTTC.

This clonotype was counted between two and nine times. CDR3 nucleotides: TGTGCCAGCTCACCACTCCAGGGGGAGGCCTCTAATGAAAAACTGTTTTTT. Translated: CASSPLQGEASNEKLFF. The V gene is TRBV18, the J gene TRBJ1-4; 7 bases map to TRBD1. Germline CDR1 reads KGHSH; CDR2 reads LQKENI. The CDR3 runs to 17 residues. V gave up 1 base and J gave up 3 bases; unmatched junction bases: 8.